Listed here are 7 T cell receptor beta chains from one sample, sequenced in a study of CD8 T cells in ankylosing spondylitis. TCRdb reanalysed the 5' RACE reads using MiXCR and keeps one entry per CDR3 protein. The profile shows 150,000 to 200,000 distinct CDR3 sequences, about a sixth of them singletons. The sample consisted of blood, either unsorted or a sorted T cell fraction (not recorded which). All receptors derive from a male donor with ankylosing spondylitis or in good health (not recorded which).

The chain combines TRBV5-2 with TRBJ2-7; TRBD1 is the table's D call, not checked against the DNA. TRBV5-2 is deemed a pseudogene. This CDR3 has 14 amino acids. The CDR3 loop is CASNWGESSYEQYF. The CDR3 DNA follows: TGTGCCAGCAACTGGGGGGAGAGCTCCTACGAGCAGTACTTC.

This clonotype showed up many times. DNA of the CDR3: TGTGCCAGCAGGGAGCGGGAGAGTGCAGATACGCAGTATTTT. This encodes CASRERESADTQYF. This sequence joins TRBV3-1 and TRBJ2-3, with 8 nucleotides matching TRBD2. Germline V gives CDR1 LGHDT, CDR2 YNNKEL (reference sequence). The CDR3 covers 14 residues. J was trimmed by 4 bases and V by 6 bases; bases with no gene match: 6.

This clonotype has only a few counts. The V gene is TRBV28, the J gene TRBJ2-7, with unresolved D. The germline V gene encodes CDR1 MDHEN and CDR2 SYDVKM. V lost 7 bases, J lost 2 bases, and 15 bases lay in between. The CDR3 consists of 14 residues. The CDR3 reads CASKLRHGPYEQYF. CDR3 sequence (DNA): TGTGCCAGCAAACTAAGACACGGACCCTACGAGCAGTACTTC.

This clonotype was recorded many times. CDR3 region: CSASRGGTGGNQPQHF. The CDR3 region has the DNA TGCAGTGCTAGTCGCGGGGGAACGGGGGGCAATCAGCCCCAGCATTTT. The J gene is TRBJ1-5, the V gene TRBV20-1; tentative D call: TRBD1 (5 bases). The CDR3 is 16 residues long. Trimming cost V 3 bases and J 2 bases, with 17 bases left between them. The germline CDR1 and CDR2 sequences are DFQATT and SNEGSKA (reference sequence).

The J gene is TRBJ1-5, the V gene TRBV11-2; the D is unclear. The germline V gene has CDR1 SGHAT and CDR2 FQNNGV. This CDR3 is 13 amino acids long. The V gene lost 3 bases and the J gene lost 6 bases, with 9 bases spanning the gap. This chain's CDR3 is CASSLSFSQPQHF. CDR3 sequence (DNA): TGTGCCAGCAGCTTGAGCTTCAGTCAGCCCCAGCATTTT.

This clonotype was counted ten times or more. The gene calls are TRBV12-3 or TRBV12-4 and TRBJ1-1, with 10 positions matching TRBD1. V shed 6 bases and J 0 bases; nucleotides not matched to a gene: 4. This CDR3 is built from 15 residues. The CDR3 DNA reads TGTGCCAGCAGCCGACAGGGGGCGCTGAACACTGAAGCTTTCTTT. It specifies CASSRQGALNTEAFF.

Ten or more counts support this clonotype. J is TRBJ2-1 and V is TRBV20-1; maybe TRBD2 (5 bases). CDR1 and CDR2 from the germline V gene are DFQATT and SNEGSKA (reference sequence). The CDR3 sequence is 14 residues long. V was clipped by 2 bases and J by 2 bases, with 10 bases between them. Here the CDR3 reads CSARLFGTYNEQFF. CDR3 in DNA: TGCAGTGCTAGACTGTTCGGGACCTACAATGAGCAGTTCTTC.